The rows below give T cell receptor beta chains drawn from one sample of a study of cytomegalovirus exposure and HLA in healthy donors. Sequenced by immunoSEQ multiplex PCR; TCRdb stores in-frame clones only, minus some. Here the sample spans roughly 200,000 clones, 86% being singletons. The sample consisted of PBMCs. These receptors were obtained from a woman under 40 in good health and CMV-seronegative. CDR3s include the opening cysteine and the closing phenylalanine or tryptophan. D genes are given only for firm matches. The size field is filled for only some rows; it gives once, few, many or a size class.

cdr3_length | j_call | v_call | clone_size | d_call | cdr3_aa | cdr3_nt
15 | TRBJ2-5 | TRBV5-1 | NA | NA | CASSSVTGAGETQYF | TGCGCCAGCAGCTCCGTGACAGGAGCCGGCGAGACCCAGTACTTC
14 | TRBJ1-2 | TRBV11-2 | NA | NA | CASSSVAKHPGYTF | TGTGCCAGCAGCTCCGTGGCCAAACATCCGGGCTACACCTTC
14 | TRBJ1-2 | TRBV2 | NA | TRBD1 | CAGTGQAIGDGYTF | TGTGCCGGGACAGGACAGGCCATTGGGGATGGCTACACCTTC
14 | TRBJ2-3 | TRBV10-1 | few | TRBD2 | CASSEETSRDTQYF | TGCGCCAGCAGTGAAGAGACTAGCAGAGATACGCAGTATTTT
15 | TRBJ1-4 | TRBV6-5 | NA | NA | CASSYSWGPNEKLFF | TGTGCCAGCAGTTACTCGTGGGGGCCGAATGAAAAACTGTTTTTT
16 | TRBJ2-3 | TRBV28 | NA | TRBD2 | CASTRGLAGGTYTQYF | TGTGCCAGCACCCGCGGACTAGCGGGGGGAACTTATACGCAGTATTTT
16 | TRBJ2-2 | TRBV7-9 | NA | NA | CASSLDSLKNTGELFF | TGTGCCAGCAGCTTAGACAGCCTGAAGAACACCGGGGAGCTGTTTTTT
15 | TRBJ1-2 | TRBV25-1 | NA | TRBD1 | CASSKTGGEYGGYTF | TGTGCCAGCAGCAAGACAGGGGGAGAATATGGTGGCTACACCTTC
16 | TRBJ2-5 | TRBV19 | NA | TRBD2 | CASSTAGTSGAETQYF | TGTGCCAGTAGTACCGCCGGGACTAGCGGCGCGGAGACCCAGTACTTC
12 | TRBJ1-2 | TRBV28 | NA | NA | CASSSTGRGYTF | TGTGCCAGCAGTTCGACAGGTAGAGGCTACACCTTC
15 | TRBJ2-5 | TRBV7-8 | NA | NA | CASSLGSVPGGTQYF | TGTGCCAGCAGCTTAGGGTCTGTACCCGGCGGGACCCAGTACTTC
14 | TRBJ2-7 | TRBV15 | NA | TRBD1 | CATSTPTGSHEQYF | TGTGCCACCAGCACCCCGACAGGGTCCCACGAGCAGTACTTC
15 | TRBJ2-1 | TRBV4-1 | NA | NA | CASSPTGFTYNEQFF | TGCGCCAGCAGCCCCACAGGTTTTACCTACAATGAGCAGTTCTTC
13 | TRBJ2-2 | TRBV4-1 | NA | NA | CASSQTRDGELFF | TGCGCCAGCAGCCAGACTAGAGACGGGGAGCTGTTTTTT
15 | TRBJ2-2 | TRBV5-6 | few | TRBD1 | CASRYRGSGTGELFF | TGTGCCAGCAGATACAGGGGTTCGGGCACCGGGGAGCTGTTTTTT
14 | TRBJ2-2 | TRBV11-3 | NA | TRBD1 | CASSRTGVAGELFF | TGTGCCAGCAGCCGTACAGGGGTGGCCGGGGAGCTGTTTTTT
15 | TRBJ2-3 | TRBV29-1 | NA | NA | CSVVRGAVNTDTQYF | TGCAGCGTTGTAAGAGGAGCGGTGAACACAGATACGCAGTATTTT